The TCR beta chain described here comes from a study of T cells after posttransplantation cyclophosphamide. Clones were sequenced by immunoSEQ multiplex PCR, and TCRdb holds only the in-frame ones, with some missing. Of some 61,000 clones in the sample, around 93% were seen once. The source is a woman aged 30 to 39 in good health and a related stem cell transplant donor. Sequenced: PBMCs.

DNA of the CDR3: TGTGCCAGCGGTAGGGACAGGTACAAACTCTACGAGCAGTACTTC. This codes for CASGRDRYKLYEQYF. J is TRBJ2-7 and V is TRBV2, with 8 bases matching TRBD1. Trimming removed 8 bases from V and 3 bases from J; junction bases left unmatched: 12. CDR3 size: 15 residues. Germline CDR1 reads SNHLY; CDR2 reads FYNNEI.